This T cell receptor beta chain originates from a study of prognosis after radiotherapy for stage I lung cancer. This clonotype was counted many times. Researchers used two-round multiplex PCR to amplify TCR beta CDR3 starting from genomic DNA. Primers specific to each TRBV and TRBJ gene were used in first-round PCR. The second round, a PCR step, used universal primers. TCRdb analysed the multiplex PCR reads with MiXCR anew, one entry per CDR3 protein. The sample records fewer than 30,000 distinct CDR3 sequences, 35% to 55% being singletons. Germline V gives CDR1 SGHTA, CDR2 FQGTGA. CDR3 length: 14 amino acids. V lost 5 bases to trimming and J lost 5 bases, with 15 bases between them.

Sample: PBMCs, taken before or after stereotactic body radiation therapy (not recorded which). The V gene is TRBV7-3, the J gene TRBJ1-2, with D maybe TRBD1 (6 bases). This TCR came from a donor older than 45 with non-small cell lung cancer. The CDR3 reads CASSQTGGDYGYTF. The CDR3 DNA sequence: TGTGCCAGCAGCCAGACAGGAGGGGATTATGGCTACACCTTC.